Below, 32 T cell receptor beta chains from the same sample are listed, as sequenced in a study of blood T cell repertoires in COVID-19. The table came from immunoSEQ multiplex PCR; TCRdb's copy has only in-frame clones and leaves some out. The table lists about 300,000 clones, nearly 90% of them singletons, with about 8.6% in the top ten. What was sequenced was peripheral blood. The receptors come from a man between 18 and 35 years old with active or convalescent COVID-19.

The chain employs TRBV19 and TRBJ2-7; 7 bases align to TRBD1. Germline assignment: CDR1 LNHDA and CDR2 SQIVND (reference sequence). The CDR3 covers 14 residues. Germline trimming cut 3 bases from V and 4 bases from J; bases unmatched to any gene: 6. Here the CDR3 reads CASSIWQGEYEQYF. The CDR3 DNA follows: TGTGCCAGTAGTATCTGGCAGGGGGAATACGAGCAGTACTTC.

The V gene is TRBV11-3, the J gene TRBJ2-1; no reliable D call. The CDR3 loop spans 15 amino acids. V dropped 1 base and J dropped 1 base, with 8 bases sitting between them. From germline, CDR1 is SGHNT and CDR2 YENEEA. The CDR3 nucleotides are TGTGCCAGCAGCTTAGTTTGGAGTTCCTACAATGAGCAGTTCTTC. Its translation is CASSLVWSSYNEQFF.

The chain uses TRBV19 and TRBJ2-4; the match to TRBD1 covers 12 bases. The germline gives CDR1 LNHDA, CDR2 SQIVND (reference sequence). The trim removed 4 bases at V and 9 bases at J, leaving 7 bases unmatched. The CDR3 contains 15 residues. CDR3 coding DNA: TGTGCCAGTAGTACCGGGACAGGGGGCTATGGCATTCAGTACTTC. Translation gives CASSTGTGGYGIQYF.

The count of this clone is one. The J gene is TRBJ2-5, the V gene TRBV4-3; the match to TRBD2 covers 16 bases. Trimming cost V 4 bases and J 4 bases; bases outside gene matches: 6. Germline V gives CDR1 LGHNA, CDR2 YSLEER. CDR3 length: 17 residues. The CDR3 nucleotides read TGCGCCAGCAGCCCCGGGACTAGCGGGGGGGGAATAGAGACCCAGTACTTC. Protein product: CASSPGTSGGGIETQYF.

The chain is built from TRBV5-8 and TRBJ1-5; TRBD1 might be the D (5 bases). The germline V gene encodes CDR1 SGHTS and CDR2 YDEGEE. The CDR3 has 18 residues. Between the trimmed V and J ends, which lost 2 bases and 0 bases, there was a span of 18 bases. The DNA for the CDR3 is TGTGCCAGCAGCTTATATATACGGGGGACTTATAGCAATCAGCCCCAGCATTTT. The encoded protein is CASSLYIRGTYSNQPQHF.

V gene TRBV5-5 combines with J gene TRBJ1-1; possible D gene TRBD1, 6 bases. Trimming removed 0 bases from V and 7 bases from J, with 16 bases in between. CDR3 length equals 15 residues. Germline CDR1 SGHKS, CDR2 YYEKEE (reference sequence). The CDR3 nucleotides are TGTGCCAGCAGCTTGGTTCCGGGGGGCGTCGGTGAAGCTTTCTTT. Its protein product is CASSLVPGGVGEAFF.

The chain joins TRBV10-2 to TRBJ1-3; 7 nucleotides agree with TRBD1. V lost 2 bases to trimming and J lost 0 bases; unmatched junction nucleotides: 4. Germline assignment: CDR1 WSHSY and CDR2 SAAADI. This CDR3 contains 16 residues. In DNA, the CDR3 is TGCGCCAGCAGTGAGAAGGGGGCTACCTCTGGAAACACCATATATTTT. This sequence encodes CASSEKGATSGNTIYF.

J is TRBJ1-6 and V is TRBV4-1; tentative D call: TRBD1 (6 bases). Trimming took off 3 bases at V and 11 bases at J, with 20 bases between the two ends. CDR3 length equals 16 residues. CDR1 and CDR2 (germline): MGHRA, YSYEKL. The CDR3 sequence: CASSQGHGTPGTPLHF. CDR3 DNA: TGCGCCAGCAGCCAGGGTCATGGGACACCGGGGACACCCCTCCACTTT.

This clone was counted ten times or more. V gene TRBV6-5 combines with J gene TRBJ2-7; tentatively, D is TRBD2 (6 bases). CDR1 and CDR2 (germline): MNHEY, SVGAGI. V was cut by 5 bases and J by 4 bases, with 15 bases left in between. The CDR3 runs 14 residues. The CDR3 region has the DNA TGTGCCAGCAGTACCCGACTAGAGGGATACGAGCAGTACTTC. Encoded protein: CASSTRLEGYEQYF.

This clone was seen once. Other DNA sequences in the sample encode the same CDR3. V usage is TRBV5-1 and J usage is TRBJ2-7, with 9 bases lining up with TRBD2. The CDR3 extends over 15 amino acids. V lost 0 bases, J lost 4 bases, and 5 bases stayed unmatched. CDR1 and CDR2 from the germline V gene are SGHRS and YFSETQ. Written as DNA, the CDR3 is TGCGCCAGCAGCTTGGGTGGCGGGGGGGAATACGAGCAGTACTTC. This encodes CASSLGGGGEYEQYF.

V usage is TRBV2 and J usage is TRBJ2-7, with D perhaps TRBD2 (6 bases). This CDR3 spans 16 amino acids. In germline, CDR1 is SNHLY, CDR2 FYNNEI. V lost 1 base to trimming and J lost 1 base, with 14 bases between them. The CDR3: CASSEGRGSLSYEQYF. The CDR3 bases are TGTGCCAGCAGTGAAGGCCGGGGGTCCCTTTCCTACGAGCAGTACTTC.

This clone was recorded many times. This chain uses TRBV12-5 with TRBJ2-3; 8 bases align to TRBD2. The CDR3 extends over 17 amino acids. Trimming removed 5 bases from V and 4 bases from J; junction bases left unmatched: 14. CDR1 is LGHNT, CDR2 FRNRAP, per germline. The CDR3 sequence: CASGLRTSQIRADTQYF. The CDR3 nucleotides are TGTGCTAGTGGTCTGCGGACTAGCCAGATCAGGGCAGATACGCAGTATTTT.

The chain is built from TRBV7-2 and TRBJ2-5; maybe TRBD2 (6 bases). The ends were cut back, 0 bases at V and 5 bases at J, with 13 bases in the middle. The CDR3 runs to 15 residues. Per the germline V gene, CDR1 is SGHTA and CDR2 is FQGNSA. For the CDR3, the DNA is TGTGCCAGCAGCTTAGCGGGACTCGGGTCCGAGACCCAGTACTTC. This translates into CASSLAGLGSETQYF.

The chain recombines TRBV19 with TRBJ2-7; 9 bases map to TRBD1. Germline lookup yields CDR1 LNHDA and CDR2 SQIVND (reference sequence). This CDR3 has 14 residues. V gave up 4 bases and J gave up 4 bases; unmatched junction bases: 5. CDR3 in amino acids: CASSTSQGAYEQYF. The CDR3 nucleotides are TGTGCCAGTAGTACTTCACAGGGGGCGTACGAGCAGTACTTC.

The CDR3 is CASSPGLHWDEQFF. The DNA of the CDR3 is TGCGCCAGCAGCCCGGGACTACATTGGGATGAGCAGTTCTTC. The chain links TRBV4-1 to TRBJ2-1; 7 bases fit TRBD2. V gave up 4 bases and J gave up 8 bases; unmatched junction bases: 8. The CDR3 sequence is 14 residues long. Germline V gene lookup returns CDR1 MGHRA and CDR2 YSYEKL.

The V call is TRBV5-1, the J call TRBJ1-1; D is uncertain. CDR1 SGHRS and CDR2 YFSETQ come from the germline V gene. The CDR3 is 13 residues long. Trimming pared 2 bases from V and 2 bases from J, leaving 7 bases between. CDR3 bases: TGCGCCAGCAGCTTAAACAGAAACACTGAAGCTTTCTTT. Amino acids: CASSLNRNTEAFF.

The chain combines TRBV3-1 (or the pseudogene TRBV3-2) with TRBJ1-4, with D unresolved. V was clipped by 0 bases and J by 0 bases, with 11 bases between them. CDR1 is LGHDT, CDR2 YNNKEL, per germline (reference sequence). The CDR3 covers 17 residues. Here the CDR3 DNA reads TGTGCCAGCAGCCAAGATCTTTCCACGGCAACTAATGAAAAACTGTTTTTT. Its protein is CASSQDLSTATNEKLFF.

The gene calls are TRBV29-1 and TRBJ1-5; the match to TRBD1 covers 10 bases. The CDR3 totals 14 residues. V lost 4 bases and J lost 4; bases outside the gene matches: 4. The V gene's germline CDR1 is SQVTM and CDR2 ANQGSEA. CDR3 DNA sequence: TGCAGCGTTGGGGTGGGACAGGGGAATCAGCCCCAGCATTTT. Protein product: CSVGVGQGNQPQHF.

The chain is built from TRBV20-1 and TRBJ2-7; D unresolved. With 3 bases removed from V and 2 bases from J, the gap between germline ends came to 17 bases. There are 15 residues in the CDR3. Germline values: CDR1 DFQATT, CDR2 SNEGSKA (reference sequence). CDR3 DNA sequence: TGCAGTGCTAGTTTCCTGAGACTCAAGGCCTACGAGCAGTACTTC. This translates into CSASFLRLKAYEQYF.

J is TRBJ1-6 and V is TRBV7-9; 9 bases match TRBD1. V dropped 6 bases and J dropped 6; count of bases not matched to a gene: 0. The length of the CDR3 is 13 residues. Germline V gives CDR1 SEHNR, CDR2 FQNEAQ (reference sequence). CDR3 region: CASRTGGNSPLHF. The CDR3 DNA reads as TGTGCCAGCAGGACAGGGGGTAATTCACCCCTCCACTTT.

The chain is built from TRBV7-9 and TRBJ1-5; maybe TRBD1 (5 bases). The V end was cut by 1 base, the J end by 3 bases, with 16 bases between. Germline CDR1 and CDR2: SEHNR and FQNEAQ (reference sequence). The CDR3 contains 17 residues. The CDR3 here is CASSLGVGPATNQPQHF. The CDR3 bases are TGTGCCAGCAGCTTAGGGGTGGGGCCCGCGACCAATCAGCCCCAGCATTTT.

The gene calls are TRBV28 and TRBJ1-1; a possible D gene is TRBD1 (5 bases). This CDR3 is built from 14 residues. Trimming cost V 6 bases and J 3 bases, with 14 bases left between them. CDR1 is MDHEN, CDR2 SYDVKM, per germline. The CDR3 coding sequence is TGTGCCAGCAGACCCACCCGGGGGTACACTGAAGCTTTCTTT. The encoded protein is CASRPTRGYTEAFF.

The genes are TRBV7-9 and TRBJ1-4; D possibly corresponds to TRBD1 (6 bases). CDR1 is SEHNR and CDR2 is FQNEAQ in the germline V gene (reference sequence). This CDR3 contains 15 residues. Trimming left V 5 bases short and J 5 bases short, with 15 bases between. The DNA of the CDR3 is TGTGCCAGCAGCCCGGCGACAGGCGTGAATGAAAAACTGTTTTTT. It translates to CASSPATGVNEKLFF.

V is TRBV21-1 and J is TRBJ1-6; TRBD1 is taken as the D call from the table, unchecked against the DNA. TRBV21-1 is tagged as a pseudogene. CDR3 size: 17 residues. CDR3 nucleotide sequence: TGTGCCAGCAGCCTAAGCGGCAGGGGAGATGCGAATTCACCCCTCCACTTT. It translates to CASSLSGRGDANSPLHF.

The chain has TRBV13 and TRBJ2-7, with a weak D call TRBD1 (5 bases). The CDR3 totals 16 residues. The ends were cut back, 4 bases at V and 2 bases at J, with 18 bases in the middle. The germline V gene has CDR1 PRHDT and CDR2 FYEKMQ (reference sequence). The CDR3 protein is CASSSHVGPKTYEQYF. The CDR3 nucleotides are TGTGCCAGCAGCTCTCATGTGGGGCCCAAAACCTACGAGCAGTACTTC. The full variable domain, completed using reference TRBV13 and TRBJ2-7, is AAGVIQSPRHLIKEKRETATLKCYPIPRHDTVYWYQQGPGQDPQFLISFYEKMQSDKGSIPDRFSAQQFSDYHSELNMSSLELGDSALYFCASSSHVGPKTYEQYFGPGTRLTVT.

The rearrangement links TRBV19 to TRBJ1-5; D is perhaps TRBD1 (6 bases). The V and J ends lost 9 bases and 5 bases respectively, with 17 bases between them. The CDR3 runs 14 residues. From germline, CDR1 is LNHDA and CDR2 SQIVND (reference sequence). CDR3 bases: TGTGCCAGCCTGACTCCGGGACACCATCAGCCCCAGCATTTT. Translation gives CASLTPGHHQPQHF.

The rearrangement uses TRBV3-1 (or the pseudogene TRBV3-2) and TRBJ2-2, with TRBD1 identical over 9 bases. CDR3 size: 15 residues. With 2 bases clipped from V and 6 bases from J, the junction kept 4 bases outside the gene matches. Germline CDR1 is LGHDT and CDR2 is YNNKEL (reference sequence). In DNA form, the CDR3 reads TGTGCCAGCAGCCAAAACACAGGGGGCCCCGGGGAGCTGTTTTTT. This sequence encodes CASSQNTGGPGELFF.

Of note for this clone: The same CDR3 is also encoded by other DNA sequences in this sample. This chain connects TRBV12-3 or TRBV12-4 to TRBJ1-1, with D uncertain. The CDR3 length is 13 residues. Trimming cost V 2 bases and J 0 bases, with 4 bases left between them. CDR3 protein: CASSLSLNTEAFF. DNA of the CDR3: TGTGCCAGCAGTTTATCTCTGAACACTGAAGCTTTCTTT.

The chain is built from TRBV4-3 and TRBJ2-1; D is unresolved. The CDR3 runs to 15 residues. V gave up 0 bases and J gave up 4 bases, with 10 bases separating them. CDR1 is LGHNA, CDR2 YSLEER, per germline. The CDR3 spells CASSQDPGRYNEQFF. The CDR3 DNA is TGCGCCAGCAGCCAAGACCCAGGCCGTTACAATGAGCAGTTCTTC.

The chain uses TRBV7-2 and TRBJ2-1, with 8 bases aligning to TRBD1. From germline, CDR1 is SGHTA and CDR2 FQGNSA. CDR3 length equals 14 residues. Unmatched junction bases numbered 3, after V lost 1 base and J lost 7 bases. The CDR3 region is CASSLGQGANEQFF. The DNA for the CDR3 is TGTGCCAGCAGCTTAGGGCAGGGGGCAAATGAGCAGTTCTTC.

The chain uses TRBV5-6 and TRBJ1-3, with TRBD1 identical over 9 bases. CDR3 size: 16 residues. With 4 bases clipped from V and 0 bases from J, the junction kept 5 bases outside the gene matches. Germline CDR1 is SGHDT and CDR2 is YYEEEE. CDR3 amino acids: CASSARQGGSGNTIYF. Written as DNA, the CDR3 is TGTGCCAGCAGCGCGAGACAGGGGGGCTCTGGAAACACCATATATTTT.

Details on this clone: Within the sample, other DNA sequences also encode this same CDR3. V is TRBV4-3 and J is TRBJ1-3; no reliable D call. The CDR3 is made up of 13 amino acids. CDR1 is LGHNA and CDR2 is YSLEER in the germline V gene. Trimming removed 1 base at V and 4 bases at J, with 5 bases between. The CDR3 here is CASSQASGNTIYF. CDR3 nucleotide sequence: TGCGCCAGCAGCCAAGCATCCGGAAACACCATATATTTT.